Below are 7 T cell receptor beta chains sequenced from a single sample in a study of T-cell reconstitution after alpha-beta-depleted transplantation in children (dated by TCRdb to 2016 to 2017). Libraries were built with PCR. Sequencing was carried out with an Illumina HiSeq 2500. Molecular barcoding was employed in the preparation of TCR libraries, with unique molecular identifiers being used to normalize TCRbeta repertoire quantification. TCRdb cleaned the public reads at Q25 with fastp, built clones with MiXCR and kept in-frame beta chains. CDR3 protein duplicates are merged, each entry listing the most common genes and DNA. Recorded for this sample are over 400,000 distinct CDR3 sequences; approximately 12% of them occurred a single time. The ten largest clones add up to more than 5.5% of the sample. The sequencing used PBMCs from the stem cell graft donor, collected from the stem cell graft. The receptor set was obtained from a human donor who donated a stem cell graft to a child with combined immunodeficiency.

V gene TRBV7-9 combines with J gene TRBJ2-7; TRBD2 matches 7 bases. Germline CDR1 and CDR2: SEHNR and FQNEAQ (reference sequence). There are 13 residues in the CDR3. The trim removed 3 bases at V and 6 bases at J, leaving 5 bases unmatched. The CDR3 here is CASSFRLAGEQYF. CDR3 in DNA: TGTGCCAGCAGCTTCAGACTAGCTGGCGAGCAGTACTTC. Variable domain in full (rest from reference TRBV7-9 and TRBJ2-7): DTGVSQNPRHKITKRGQNVTFRCDPISEHNRLYWYRQTLGQGPEFLTYFQNEAQLEKSRLLSDRFSAERPKGSFSTLEIQRTEQGDSAMYLCASSFRLAGEQYFGPGTRLTVT.

The genes are TRBV10-3 and TRBJ2-4, with TRBD1 matching 8 bases. Trimming at V came to 10 bases and at J to 0 bases, leaving 14 bases not matched to a gene. The CDR3 length is 17 residues. Germline V gene lookup returns CDR1 ENHRY and CDR2 SYGVKD. Written as DNA, the CDR3 is TGTGCCACCCCGCTGGGACAGGCGTATATAGCCAAAAACATTCAGTACTTC. Translation gives CATPLGQAYIAKNIQYF.

This chain joins TRBV7-3 and TRBJ2-5; the D gene is possibly TRBD1 (6 bases). Trimming pared 0 bases from V and 4 bases from J, leaving 12 bases between. Germline lookup yields CDR1 SGHTA and CDR2 FQGTGA. CDR3 length equals 15 residues. The CDR3 is CASSLTPGAGETQYF. The CDR3 nucleotides read TGTGCCAGCAGCTTAACTCCAGGGGCGGGAGAGACCCAGTACTTC.

The sample holds a few counts of this clonotype. This chain joins TRBV15 and TRBJ2-5, with 13 bases matching TRBD2. CDR3 length equals 16 residues. Germline trimming cut 5 bases from V and 4 bases from J; bases unmatched to any gene: 7. Germline loops: CDR1 LNHNV, CDR2 YYDKDF (reference sequence). CDR3 sequence (DNA): TGTGCCACCAGCGGTGGGACTAGCGGGAATTTAGAGACCCAGTACTTC. Encoded protein: CATSGGTSGNLETQYF.

There are many counts of this clonotype. This sequence joins TRBV10-3 and TRBJ2-7; the D is unclear. This CDR3 is built from 14 residues. CDR1 and CDR2 from the germline V gene are ENHRY and SYGVKD. Deletions cut 2 bases from V and 7 bases from J, with 15 bases between. The CDR3 loop reads CAISEPLEKWEQYF. CDR3 in DNA: TGTGCCATCAGTGAGCCTCTGGAAAAGTGGGAGCAGTACTTC.

V and J are TRBV2 and TRBJ2-2; D gene ambiguous. This CDR3 has 15 residues. Trimming shortened V by 10 bases and J by 4 bases, and 19 bases separated the two germline ends. The germline CDR1 and CDR2 sequences are SNHLY and FYNNEI. The CDR3 sequence is CAIFPGYPGTGELFF. The DNA for the CDR3 is TGTGCCATCTTTCCCGGGTACCCCGGCACCGGGGAGCTGTTTTTT.

This clonotype turned up a few times. The CDR3 spells CATSLTPSRTQYF. The DNA of the CDR3 is TGTGCCACCAGCCTGACACCCTCCAGGACCCAGTACTTC. V is TRBV15 and J is TRBJ2-5; no firm D call. Germline values: CDR1 LNHNV, CDR2 YYDKDF (reference sequence). V shed 5 bases and J shed 7 bases, with 14 bases lying between them. This CDR3 region has 13 residues.